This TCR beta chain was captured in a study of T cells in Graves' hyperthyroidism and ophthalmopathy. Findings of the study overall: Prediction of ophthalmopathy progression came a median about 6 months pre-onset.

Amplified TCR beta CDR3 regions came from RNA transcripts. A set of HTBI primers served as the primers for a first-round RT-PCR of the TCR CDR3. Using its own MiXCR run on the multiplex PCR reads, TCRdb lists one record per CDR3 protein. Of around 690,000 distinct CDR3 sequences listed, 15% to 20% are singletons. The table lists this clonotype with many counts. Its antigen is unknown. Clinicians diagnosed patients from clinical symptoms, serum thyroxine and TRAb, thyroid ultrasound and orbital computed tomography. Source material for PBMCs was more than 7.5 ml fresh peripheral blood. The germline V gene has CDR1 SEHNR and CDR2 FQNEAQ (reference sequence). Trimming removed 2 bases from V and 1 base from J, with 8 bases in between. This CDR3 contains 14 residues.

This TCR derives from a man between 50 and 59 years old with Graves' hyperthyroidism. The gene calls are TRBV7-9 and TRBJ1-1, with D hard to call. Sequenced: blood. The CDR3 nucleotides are TGTGCCAGCAGCTTAAGGCAGACGAACACTGAAGCTTTCTTT. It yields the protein CASSLRQTNTEAFF.